This record concerns one TCR beta chain sequence. The antigen is undetermined. The data belong to a study of T cell repertoires and HLA-DP antigens. On the study more broadly: DNA input averaged roughly 200 ng in sorted CD137+CD4+ and 1,200 ng in pre-culture CD4+. Findings of the study overall: Previously undetected clones averaged around 39% and 49% against the two alleles respectively.

J gave up 6 bases and V 4 bases, and 17 bases lay outside the gene matches. Germline-derived CDR1 and CDR2 are SGHTA and FQGNSA. The CDR3 loop spans 17 amino acids. Amplification used primers for 54 TRBV and 13 TRBJ segments. Sequenced by immunoSEQ multiplex PCR; TCRdb stores in-frame clones only, minus some. Of almost 90,000 clones detected, about 89% appear once; the ten largest clones hold 1.5% to 2%. The genes are TRBV7-2 and TRBJ1-2, with TRBD1 identical over 7 bases. The sequenced sample was CD4+ T cells from PBMCs. This receptor was obtained from a man aged 45-65 years in good health and CMV-seronegative. CDR3 coding DNA: TGTGCCAGCAGCTCTACCTCGGGACAGAGACCCGTGAATGGCTACACCTTC. Residues: CASSSTSGQRPVNGYTF.